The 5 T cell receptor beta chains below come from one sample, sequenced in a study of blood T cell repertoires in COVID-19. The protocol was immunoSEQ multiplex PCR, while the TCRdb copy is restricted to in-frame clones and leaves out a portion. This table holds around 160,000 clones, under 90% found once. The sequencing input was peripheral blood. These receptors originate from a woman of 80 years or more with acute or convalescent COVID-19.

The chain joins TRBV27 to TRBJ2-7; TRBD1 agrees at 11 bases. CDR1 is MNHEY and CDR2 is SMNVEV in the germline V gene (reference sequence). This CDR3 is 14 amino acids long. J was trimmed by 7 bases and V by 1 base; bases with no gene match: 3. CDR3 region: CASSLYGQGAEQYF. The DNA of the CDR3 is TGTGCCAGCAGTTTATACGGACAGGGGGCAGAGCAGTACTTC.

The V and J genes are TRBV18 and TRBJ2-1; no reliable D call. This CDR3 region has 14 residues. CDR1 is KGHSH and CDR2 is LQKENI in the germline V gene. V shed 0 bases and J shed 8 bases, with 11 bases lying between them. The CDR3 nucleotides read TGTGCCAGCTCACCACCGGCCCCGAGGCATGAGCAGTTCTTC. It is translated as CASSPPAPRHEQFF. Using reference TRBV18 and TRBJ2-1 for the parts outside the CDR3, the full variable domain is NAGVMQNPRHLVRRRGQEARLRCSPMKGHSHVYWYRQLPEEGLKFMVYLQKENIIDESGMPKERFSAEFPKEGPSILRIQQVVRGDSAAYFCASSPPAPRHEQFFGPGTRLTVL.

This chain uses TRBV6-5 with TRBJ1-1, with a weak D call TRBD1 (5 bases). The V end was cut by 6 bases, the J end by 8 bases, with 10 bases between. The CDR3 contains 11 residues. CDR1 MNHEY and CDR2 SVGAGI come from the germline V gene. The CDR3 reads CASSDSLEAFF. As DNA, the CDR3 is TGTGCCAGCAGCGACAGTTTAGAAGCTTTCTTT.

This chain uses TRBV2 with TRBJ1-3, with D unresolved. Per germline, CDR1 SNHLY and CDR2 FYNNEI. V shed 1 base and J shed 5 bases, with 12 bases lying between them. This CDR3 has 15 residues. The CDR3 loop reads CASSEETTLRNTIYF. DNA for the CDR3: TGTGCCAGCAGTGAAGAGACGACACTGAGAAACACCATATATTTT.

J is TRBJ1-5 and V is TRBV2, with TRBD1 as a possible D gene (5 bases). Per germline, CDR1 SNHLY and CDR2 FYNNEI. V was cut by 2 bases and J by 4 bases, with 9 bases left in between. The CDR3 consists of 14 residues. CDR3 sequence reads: CASSETRDNQPQHF. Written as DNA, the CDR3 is TGTGCCAGCAGTGAAACCAGGGATAATCAGCCCCAGCATTTT.